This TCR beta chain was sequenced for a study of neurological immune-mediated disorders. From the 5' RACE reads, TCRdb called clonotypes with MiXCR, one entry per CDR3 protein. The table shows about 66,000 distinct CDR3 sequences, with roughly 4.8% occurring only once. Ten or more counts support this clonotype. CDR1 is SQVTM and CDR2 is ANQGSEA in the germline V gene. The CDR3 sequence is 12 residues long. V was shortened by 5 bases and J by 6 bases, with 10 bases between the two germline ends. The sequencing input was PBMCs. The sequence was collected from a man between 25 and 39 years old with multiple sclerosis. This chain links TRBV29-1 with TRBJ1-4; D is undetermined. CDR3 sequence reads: CSVWAEDEKLFF. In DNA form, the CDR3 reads TGCAGCGTTTGGGCAGAGGATGAAAAACTGTTTTTT.